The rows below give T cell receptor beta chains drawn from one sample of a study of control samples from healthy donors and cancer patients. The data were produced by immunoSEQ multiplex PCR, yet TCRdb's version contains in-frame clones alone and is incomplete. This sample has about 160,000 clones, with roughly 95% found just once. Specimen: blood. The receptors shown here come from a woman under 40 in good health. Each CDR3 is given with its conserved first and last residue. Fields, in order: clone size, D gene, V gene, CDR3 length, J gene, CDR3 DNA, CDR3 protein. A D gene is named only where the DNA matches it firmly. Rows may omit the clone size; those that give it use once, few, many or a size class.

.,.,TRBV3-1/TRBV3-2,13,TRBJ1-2,TGTGCCAGCAGCCAAAATGGACAGAGGGACTACACCTTC,CASSQNGQRDYTF
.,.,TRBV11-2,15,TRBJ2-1,TGTGCCAGCAGCTTAGATAGGTCAGCCTACAATGAGCAGTTCTTC,CASSLDRSAYNEQFF
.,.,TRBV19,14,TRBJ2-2,TGTGCCAGTATCAGGACGTCGAACACCGGGGAGCTGTTTTTT,CASIRTSNTGELFF
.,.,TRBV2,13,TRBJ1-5,TGTGCCGGGAGCTCGGGGGGCAATCAGCCCCAGCATTTT,CAGSSGGNQPQHF
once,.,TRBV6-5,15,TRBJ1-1,TGTGCCAGCAGTCCCCTTCCGGGCCTGAACACTGAAGCTTTCTTT,CASSPLPGLNTEAFF
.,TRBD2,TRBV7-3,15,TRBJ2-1,TGTGCCAGCAGCTTACTAGCGGGATGGGGCAATGAGCAGTTCTTC,CASSLLAGWGNEQFF
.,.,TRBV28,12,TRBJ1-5,TGTGCCAGCACCACCATGGGTCAGCCCCAGCATTTT,CASTTMGQPQHF
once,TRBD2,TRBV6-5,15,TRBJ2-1,TGTGCCAGCAGCCTTAGCGGGGGGGCGGGCAATGAGCAGTTCTTC,CASSLSGGAGNEQFF
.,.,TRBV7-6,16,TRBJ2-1,TGTGCCAGCAGCTTAGCGACTAGTAGTTCCTACAATGAGCAGTTCTTC,CASSLATSSSYNEQFF
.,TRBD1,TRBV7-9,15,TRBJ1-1,TGTGCCAGCAGCTTATGGGGACAGCCTAACACTGAAGCTTTCTTT,CASSLWGQPNTEAFF
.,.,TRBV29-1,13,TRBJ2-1,TGCAGCGTTGGGGCGGGGACCAACAATGAGCAGTTCTTC,CSVGAGTNNEQFF
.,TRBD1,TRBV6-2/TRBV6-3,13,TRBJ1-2,TGTGCCAGCAGTCACAGGGGTGGATATGGCTACACCTTC,CASSHRGGYGYTF
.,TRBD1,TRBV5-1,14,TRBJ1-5,TGCGCCAGCAGTGTCCAGGGGGGCAATCAGCCCCAGCATTTT,CASSVQGGNQPQHF
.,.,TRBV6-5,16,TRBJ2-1,TGTGCCAGCAGTTTAGACCTAGCGCCTAGTACGGATGAGCAGTTCTTC,CASSLDLAPSTDEQFF
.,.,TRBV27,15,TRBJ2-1,TGTGCCAGCAACCCCGGCAGTCGCTCCTACAATGAGCAGTTCTTC,CASNPGSRSYNEQFF
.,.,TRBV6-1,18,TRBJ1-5,TGTGCCAGCAGTGAAGAGCAGGGCTGGGGGTATAGCAATCAGCCCCAGCATTTT,CASSEEQGWGYSNQPQHF
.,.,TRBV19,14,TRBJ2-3,TGTGCCAGTAGTCTAGCAGTGTTCACAGATACGCAGTATTTT,CASSLAVFTDTQYF
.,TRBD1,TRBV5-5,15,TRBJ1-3,TGTGCCAGCAGCGTGGACAGGGGGCTTGGAAACACCATATATTTT,CASSVDRGLGNTIYF
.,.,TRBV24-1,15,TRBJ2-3,TGTGCCACCAGTGATTTGGACGGTAGCACAGATACGCAGTATTTT,CATSDLDGSTDTQYF
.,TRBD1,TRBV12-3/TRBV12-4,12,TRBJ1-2,TGTGCCAGCAGGCCAGGGGGACGTGGCTACACCTTC,CASRPGGRGYTF
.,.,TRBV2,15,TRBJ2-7,TGTGCCAGCAGCACGGGACACACGAATCCCTACGAGCAGTACTTC,CASSTGHTNPYEQYF
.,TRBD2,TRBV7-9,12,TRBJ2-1,TGTGCCAGCAGCTGGGGGGGCAATGAGCAGTTCTTC,CASSWGGNEQFF
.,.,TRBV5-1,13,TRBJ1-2,TGCGCCAGCAGCGCACAGGGTCTTCATGGCTACACCTTC,CASSAQGLHGYTF
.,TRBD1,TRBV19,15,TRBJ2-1,TGTGCCAGTAAAGAACCCGGGACAGGGTTGAATGGGCAGTTCTTC,CASKEPGTGLNGQFF
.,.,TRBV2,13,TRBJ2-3,TGTGCCAGCTTTAAGGACCTCACAGATACGCAGTATTTT,CASFKDLTDTQYF
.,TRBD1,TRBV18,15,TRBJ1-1,TGTGCCAGCTCAACGTCGACAGGGGTGAACACTGAAGCTTTCTTT,CASSTSTGVNTEAFF
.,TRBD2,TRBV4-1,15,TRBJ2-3,TGCGCCAGCAGCCAATTACTAGCGGCCACAGATACGCAGTATTTT,CASSQLLAATDTQYF
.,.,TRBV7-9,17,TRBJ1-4,TGTGCCAGCAGCTTACCCGGACAAACTAGGGTTAATGAAAAACTGTTTTTT,CASSLPGQTRVNEKLFF